These 16 T cell receptor beta chains were sequenced from one sample in a study of T cells in Graves' hyperthyroidism and ophthalmopathy (dated by TCRdb to about 2019). Library creation used multiplex PCR. Sequencer: Illumina HiSeq 2000. Amplification of TCR beta CDR3 regions was carried out from RNA transcripts. A first-round RT-PCR of the TCR CDR3 used the HTBI primer set with the Qiagen OneStep RT-PCR kit. TCRdb reanalyzed the raw reads on its own, using fastp at Q25 for trimming and MiXCR for clone calling, and kept in-frame beta chains. When rows share a CDR3 protein, they turn into one entry using the most common DNA and genes. Across this sample there are 600,000 or so distinct CDR3 sequences, with 16% seen only once. Approximately 3.9% of the sample lies in the top ten. Specimen: blood. The receptors shown here come from a woman aged 30 to 39 with Graves' hyperthyroidism.

This chain links TRBV27 with TRBJ1-1, with TRBD1 identical over 8 bases. This CDR3 has 16 amino acids. Germline V gene sequence: CDR1 MNHEY, CDR2 SMNVEV (reference sequence). V shed 2 bases, J shed 5 bases, and the junction held 10 bases outside the gene matches. The CDR3 bases are TGTGCCAGCAGTTTAAAGCCGCCAGGGGGCTGGACTGAAGCTTTCTTT. Its translation is CASSLKPPGGWTEAFF.

This clonotype was counted many times. The chain couples TRBV7-2 to TRBJ2-5, with unresolved D. CDR1 and CDR2 (germline): SGHTA, FQGNSA. V lost 3 bases to trimming and J lost 0 bases, with 11 bases between them. The length of the CDR3 is 15 residues. CDR3 sequence: CASSFTRLDQETQYF. DNA for the CDR3: TGTGCCAGCAGCTTCACAAGGCTAGACCAAGAGACCCAGTACTTC.

Ten or more counts support this clonotype. The chain is built from TRBV3-1 and TRBJ2-5; D gene uncertain. This CDR3 is built from 13 residues. The germline V gene encodes CDR1 LGHDT and CDR2 YNNKEL (reference sequence). V lost 0 bases and J lost 10, with 12 bases in between. CDR3: CASSQDSGLVQYF. The DNA of the CDR3 is TGTGCCAGCAGCCAAGATTCGGGTCTGGTCCAGTACTTC.

The chain couples TRBV10-3 to TRBJ1-5; 7 positions match TRBD1. The length of the CDR3 is 14 residues. V trimming: 7 bases; J trimming: 3 bases; junction bases outside the gene matches: 6. CDR1 is ENHRY, CDR2 SYGVKD, per germline. The CDR3 region is CAIKGTASNQPQHF. The CDR3 coding sequence is TGTGCCATCAAAGGGACAGCCTCCAATCAGCCCCAGCATTTT.

This clonotype was seen only a few times. V usage is TRBV6-2 or TRBV6-3 and J usage is TRBJ2-5; D is unresolved. The CDR3 is 13 amino acids. V was clipped by 5 bases and J by 1 base, with 8 bases between them. The V gene's germline CDR1 is MNHEY and CDR2 SVGEGT. The CDR3 reads CASSQNFQETQYF. In DNA form, the CDR3 reads TGTGCCAGCAGTCAGAACTTCCAAGAGACCCAGTACTTC.

This clonotype was found many times. The rearrangement joins TRBV20-1 to TRBJ2-7; no definite D call. Germline assignment: CDR1 DFQATT and CDR2 SNEGSKA (reference sequence). This CDR3 spans 15 amino acids. Trimming cost V 3 bases and J 0 bases, with 15 bases left between them. The CDR3 DNA follows: TGCAGTGCTAGTCCTCGTCTCGGTAACTCCTACGAGCAGTACTTC. This sequence encodes CSASPRLGNSYEQYF.

This clonotype was counted many times. The chain recombines TRBV3-1 with TRBJ1-2; D uncertain. Germline V CDR1 and CDR2: LGHDT, YNNKEL (reference sequence). The CDR3 is 14 residues long. V lost 4 bases, J lost 4 bases, and 13 bases lay in between. Here the CDR3 reads CASSPRDILYGYTF. The CDR3 bases are TGTGCCAGCAGCCCCCGAGACATTCTCTATGGCTACACCTTC. The whole variable domain, filled in from reference TRBV3-1 and TRBJ1-2, reads DTAVSQTPKYLVTQMGNDKSIKCEQNLGHDTMYWYKQDSKKFLKIMFSYNNKELIINETVPNRFSPKSPDKAHLNLHINSLELGDSAVYFCASSPRDILYGYTFGSGTRLTVV.

This clonotype was observed at least ten times. The rearrangement uses TRBV28 and TRBJ2-7; 10 bases match TRBD1. The CDR3 sequence is 15 residues long. Germline CDR1 MDHEN, CDR2 SYDVKM. J was trimmed by 5 bases and V by 7 bases; bases with no gene match: 11. The CDR3 bases are TGTGCCAGCAACCACCCGGGACAGGGGTCCCACGAGCAGTACTTC. It codes for CASNHPGQGSHEQYF.

The chain recombines TRBV11-3 with TRBJ2-7, with D perhaps matching TRBD2 (6 bases). Germline CDR1 is SGHNT and CDR2 is YENEEA. V was cut by 5 bases and J by 3 bases, with 14 bases left in between. The CDR3 length is 14 residues. The CDR3 DNA reads TGTGCCAGCAGCCCGGGCGGGACCCTCTACGAGCAGTACTTC. Its protein product is CASSPGGTLYEQYF.

The rearrangement links TRBV19 to TRBJ2-2; TRBD2 matches 12 bases. Germline V lookup: CDR1 LNHDA, CDR2 SQIVND (reference sequence). The CDR3 has 18 amino acids. The V and J ends lost 2 bases and 7 bases, in that order; junction bases with no gene match: 11. CDR3 sequence: CASSIRLRLAGARGELFF. The CDR3 region has the DNA TGTGCCAGTAGTATAAGACTCCGACTAGCGGGAGCTCGCGGGGAGCTGTTTTTT.

This clonotype was detected only a few times. The CDR3 region has the DNA TGTGCCAGCAGCACGGGGGGGGGAAACTATGGCTACACCTTC. Its translation: CASSTGGGNYGYTF. V usage is TRBV5-6 and J usage is TRBJ1-2; weak D call: TRBD1 (5 bases). This CDR3 is 14 amino acids long. Trimming took 4 bases from V and 2 from J, leaving 12 bases between them. The V gene's germline CDR1 is SGHDT and CDR2 YYEEEE. Full variable domain (missing parts from reference TRBV5-6 and TRBJ1-2): DAGVTQSPTHLIKTRGQQVTLRCSPKSGHDTVSWYQQALGQGPQFIFQYYEEEERQRGNFPDRFSGHQFPNYSSELNVNALLLGDSALYLCASSTGGGNYGYTFGSGTRLTVV.

The table lists this clonotype with many counts. The gene calls are TRBV28 and TRBJ2-5, with unresolved D. Trimming cost V 6 bases and J 4 bases, with 15 bases left between them. The CDR3 is 14 amino acids. CDR1 is MDHEN, CDR2 SYDVKM, per germline. This CDR3 reads CASRAAVVGETQYF. CDR3 DNA sequence: TGTGCCAGCAGGGCCGCGGTGGTTGGAGAGACCCAGTACTTC.

There are many counts of this clonotype. The V and J genes are TRBV6-1 and TRBJ1-2, with D possibly matching TRBD1 (6 bases). This CDR3 is built from 14 residues. With 5 bases removed from V and 8 bases from J, the gap between germline ends came to 18 bases. The germline V gene has CDR1 MNHNS and CDR2 SASEGT. The CDR3 bases are TGTGCCAGCAGTCACTGGGACACCAGCAGGGGCTACACCTTC. Protein sequence: CASSHWDTSRGYTF.

The chain employs TRBV28 and TRBJ1-1, with D possibly matching TRBD1 (5 bases). The CDR3 consists of 14 residues. Germline V lookup: CDR1 MDHEN, CDR2 SYDVKM. With 6 bases removed from V and 7 bases from J, the gap between germline ends came to 18 bases. In DNA form, the CDR3 reads TGTGCCAGCAGCTCCGGGACCCCGAGACTTGAAGCTTTCTTT. Translated, it gives CASSSGTPRLEAFF.

This clonotype was recorded at least ten times. The gene calls are TRBV3-1 and TRBJ2-3; TRBD1 might be the D (6 bases). There are 15 residues in the CDR3. With 5 bases removed from V and 3 bases from J, the gap between germline ends came to 15 bases. The V gene's germline CDR1 is LGHDT and CDR2 YNNKEL (reference sequence). Written as DNA, the CDR3 is TGTGCCAGCAGCACTACGAATACAGGGACAGATACGCAGTATTTT. Residues: CASSTTNTGTDTQYF.

This clonotype has a count of ten or more. V gene TRBV2 combines with J gene TRBJ2-2; D assignment may be TRBD1 or TRBD2 (6 bases each). Germline CDR1 reads SNHLY; CDR2 reads FYNNEI. The ends were cut back, 6 bases at V and 7 bases at J, with 15 bases in the middle. This CDR3 is built from 14 residues. The CDR3 loop is CASRLGGHNGELFF. In DNA, the CDR3 is TGTGCCAGCAGGCTTGGGGGGCACAACGGGGAGCTGTTTTTT.